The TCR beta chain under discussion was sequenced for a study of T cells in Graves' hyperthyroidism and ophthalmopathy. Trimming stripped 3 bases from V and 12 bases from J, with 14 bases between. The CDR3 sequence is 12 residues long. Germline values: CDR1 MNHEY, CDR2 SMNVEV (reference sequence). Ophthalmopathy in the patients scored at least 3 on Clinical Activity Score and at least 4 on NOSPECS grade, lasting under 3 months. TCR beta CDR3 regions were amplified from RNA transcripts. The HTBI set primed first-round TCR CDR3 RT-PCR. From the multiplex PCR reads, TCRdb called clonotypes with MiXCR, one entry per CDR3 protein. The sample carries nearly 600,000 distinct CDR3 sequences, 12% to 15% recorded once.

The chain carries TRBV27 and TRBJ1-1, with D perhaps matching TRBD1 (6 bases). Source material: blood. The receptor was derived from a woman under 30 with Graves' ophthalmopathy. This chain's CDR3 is CASSLGGQGTFF. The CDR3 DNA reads TGTGCCAGCAGTTTGGGGGGGCAGGGAACTTTCTTT.